The source of this T cell receptor (beta chain) is a study of shared clonotypes between healthy human individuals. On this clone: Its antigen remains unknown.

Naive CD8 cells comprised CD45RO-negative, CCR7-positively selected cells, excluding terminally differentiated effector memory CD45RA+ cells. Study-wide results and caveats: Sequencing depth was expected to affect clonotype sharing among donors. Compared with memory subsets, naive subsets generally had larger estimated richness. A limitation of the genetic and exposure-history diversity represented arose from few donors.

Trimming stripped 0 bases from V and 0 bases from J, with 8 bases between. Germline CDR1 WNHNN, CDR2 SYGVQD (reference sequence). There are 16 residues in the CDR3. Sequencing was performed with immunoSEQ multiplex PCR; in TCRdb, only in-frame clones are kept and a portion is missing. The sample has about 580,000 clones; 95% to 98% are singletons. This clonotype originated in a man aged 25 to 40 in good health. The chain has TRBV10-1 and TRBJ2-2, with D hard to call. Sequencing used naive CD8+ T cells sorted from blood. The CDR3 DNA sequence: TGCGCCAGCAGTGAGTCGATACCCGCGAACACCGGGGAGCTGTTTTTT. Translating it yields CASSESIPANTGELFF.